The 8 T cell receptor beta chains listed next were all sequenced from one sample in a study of cytomegalovirus exposure and HLA in healthy donors. Here immunoSEQ multiplex PCR was the method, and the copy in TCRdb shows in-frame clones only, minus some. The table has some 170,000 clones, less than 90% seen once; the top ten hold about 6%. The sequencing input was PBMCs. The source of these receptors is a woman in her thirties in good health and CMV-seronegative.

A word on this clone: Its ends do not fully match the called genes, so a read error is possible. The chain recombines TRBV5-4 with TRBJ2-3, with unresolved D. Germline V gives CDR1 SGHNT, CDR2 YYREEE (reference sequence). This CDR3 region has 13 residues. The CDR3: CVSSHRGVDTQYF. The CDR3 DNA sequence: TGTGTCAGCAGTCACCGCGGTGTTGATACGCAGTATTTT.

The chain uses TRBV5-6 and TRBJ2-1; 7 nucleotides align to TRBD1. CDR3 length: 17 amino acids. Germline V gives CDR1 SGHDT, CDR2 YYEEEE. Germline trimming cut 0 bases from V and 3 bases from J; bases unmatched to any gene: 9. The CDR3 DNA follows: TGTGCCAGCAGCTTGGGATGGAAACAGGGGATCTACAATGAGCAGTTCTTC. Amino acid sequence: CASSLGWKQGIYNEQFF.

J is TRBJ1-6 and V is TRBV4-1, with 7 bases lining up with TRBD1. V lost 5 bases and J lost 4; bases outside the gene matches: 5. The CDR3 spans 15 residues. CDR1 MGHRA and CDR2 YSYEKL come from the germline V gene. The CDR3: CASSKPGQYNSPLHF. The CDR3, as DNA: TGCGCCAGCAGCAAGCCGGGACAGTATAATTCACCCCTCCACTTT.

This chain connects TRBV6-5 to TRBJ2-2; D ambiguous. Per the germline V gene, CDR1 is MNHEY and CDR2 is SVGAGI. The length of the CDR3 is 12 residues. The V end lost 4 bases, the J end lost 0 bases, and 0 bases lay between the germline ends. The CDR3 loop reads CASSSNTGELFF. The CDR3 nucleotides are TGTGCCAGCAGTTCGAACACCGGGGAGCTGTTTTTT.

V is TRBV5-6 and J is TRBJ2-1, with a tentative D call TRBD2 (6 bases). Germline CDR1 reads SGHDT; CDR2 reads YYEEEE. V was trimmed by 0 bases and J by 7 bases, leaving 26 bases between them. There are 19 residues in the CDR3. The CDR3 region has the DNA TGTGCCAGCAGCTTGGAGTATGCGGGGCAGGGATCAGTGGGGAATGAGCAGTTCTTC. It encodes CASSLEYAGQGSVGNEQFF.

V usage is TRBV7-8 and J usage is TRBJ2-3; 9 nucleotides align to TRBD1. This CDR3 region has 13 residues. Germline CDR1 is SGHVS and CDR2 is FQNEAQ. J lost 5 bases, V lost 5 bases, and 2 bases had no gene match. DNA for the CDR3: TGTGCCAGCAGCCCGGACAGGGGAGATACGCAGTATTTT. Translation: CASSPDRGDTQYF.

This chain uses TRBV7-2 with TRBJ2-7; 9 bases are shared with TRBD1. Germline assignment: CDR1 SGHTA and CDR2 FQGNSA. Trimming cost V 6 bases and J 0 bases; bases outside gene matches: 3. CDR3 length: 14 residues. The CDR3 DNA sequence: TGTGCCAGCAGTTTGACAGGGGGCTCCTACGAGCAGTACTTC. It encodes CASSLTGGSYEQYF. Full variable domain (missing parts from reference TRBV7-2 and TRBJ2-7): GAGVSQSPSNKVTEKGKDVELRCDPISGHTALYWYRQSLGQGLEFLIYFQGNSAPDKSGLPSDRFSAERTGGSVSTLTIQRTQQEDSAVYLCASSLTGGSYEQYFGPGTRLTVT.

The V and J genes are TRBV7-3 and TRBJ1-3; 9 bases fit TRBD1. Germline CDR1 and CDR2: SGHTA and FQGTGA. The CDR3 spans 16 residues. The trim removed 3 bases at V and 1 base at J, leaving 4 bases unmatched. The CDR3 sequence: CASSLTGTGSGNTIYF. CDR3 nucleotides: TGTGCCAGCAGCTTGACCGGGACAGGGTCTGGAAACACCATATATTTT.